This record concerns one TCR beta chain sequence. Its antigen is currently unknown. The data stem from a study of graft-versus-host responses after intestinal transplantation. Method: immunoSEQ multiplex PCR; TCRdb's copy keeps in-frame clones and lacks some. The sample carries over 75,000 clones, approximately 85% recorded once. Study-level findings and limits: Recipient marrow held GvH clones, some first seen in ileum or blood.

The CDR3 contains 13 residues. Trimming cost V 5 bases and J 6 bases, with 11 bases left between them. Germline V gene sequence: CDR1 LNHDA, CDR2 SQIVND (reference sequence). This clonotype was obtained from a human patient who received an intestinal transplant, so some T cells may come from the graft donor. The chain uses TRBV19 and TRBJ1-5; D is ambiguous. Sequencing used PBMCs, obtained 255 days after intestinal transplant. The CDR3 protein is CASSAREGQPQHF. The CDR3, as DNA: TGTGCCAGTAGTGCGAGAGAAGGTCAGCCCCAGCATTTT.